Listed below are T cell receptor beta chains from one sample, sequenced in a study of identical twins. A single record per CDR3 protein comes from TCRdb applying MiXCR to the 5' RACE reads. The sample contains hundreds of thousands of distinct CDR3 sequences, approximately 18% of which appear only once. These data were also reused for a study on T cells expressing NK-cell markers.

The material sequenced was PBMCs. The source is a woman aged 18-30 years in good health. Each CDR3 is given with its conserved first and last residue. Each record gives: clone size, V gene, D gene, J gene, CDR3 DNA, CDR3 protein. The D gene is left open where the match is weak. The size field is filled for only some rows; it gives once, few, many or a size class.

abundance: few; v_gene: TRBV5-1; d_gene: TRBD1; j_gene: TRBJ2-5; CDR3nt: TGCGCCAGCAGCTTGGGACGGACAGGGGTAGAGACCCAGTACTTC; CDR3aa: CASSLGRTGVETQYF
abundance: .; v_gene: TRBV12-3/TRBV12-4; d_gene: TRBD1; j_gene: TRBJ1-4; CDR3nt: TGTGCCAGCAGACCCGGGACAGGGTTTGAAAAACTGTTTTTT; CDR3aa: CASRPGTGFEKLFF
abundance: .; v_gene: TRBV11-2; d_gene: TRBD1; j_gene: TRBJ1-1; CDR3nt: TGTGCCAGCAGCTTGCCGGGACAGTTCAACACTGAAGCTTTCTTT; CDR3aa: CASSLPGQFNTEAFF
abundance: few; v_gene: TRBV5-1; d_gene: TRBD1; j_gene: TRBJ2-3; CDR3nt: TGCGCCAGCAGCCGAGGACAGGGGCGGGGAGATACGCAGTATTTT; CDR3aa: CASSRGQGRGDTQYF
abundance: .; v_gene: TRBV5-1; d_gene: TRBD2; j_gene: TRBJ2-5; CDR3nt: TGCGCCAGCAGCTTTTCGGGGGGGCCCCACGAGACCCAGTACTTC; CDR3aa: CASSFSGGPHETQYF
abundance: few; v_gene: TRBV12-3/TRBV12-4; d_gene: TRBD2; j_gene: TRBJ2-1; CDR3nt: TGTGCCAGCAGTCCTTACCGAGGACTAGCGCTCGATGAGCAGTTCTTC; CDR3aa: CASSPYRGLALDEQFF
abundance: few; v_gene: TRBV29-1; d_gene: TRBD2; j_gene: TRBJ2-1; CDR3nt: TGCAGCGTTGGAGATGGGACTAGCGGGAGCAGGGATCAGTTCTTC; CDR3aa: CSVGDGTSGSRDQFF
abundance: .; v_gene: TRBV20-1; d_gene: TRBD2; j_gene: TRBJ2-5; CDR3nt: TGCAGTGCTAGGGGGGCACCCGGGACTAGGGAGGAAGAGACCCAGTACTTC; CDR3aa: CSARGAPGTREEETQYF
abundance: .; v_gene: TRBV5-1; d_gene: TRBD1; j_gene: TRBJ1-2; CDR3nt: TGCGCCAGCAGCTTGCCGGGACAGGAAGATGGCTACACCTTC; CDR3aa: CASSLPGQEDGYTF
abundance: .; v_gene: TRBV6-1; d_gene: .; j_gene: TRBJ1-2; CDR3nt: TGTGCCAGCAGTGAAGAGGGGGGCTCCGGCTACACCTTC; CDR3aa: CASSEEGGSGYTF
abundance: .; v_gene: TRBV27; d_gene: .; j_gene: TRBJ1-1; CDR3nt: TGTGCCACCCGAAAGGCAGCAGGGATGGTTTTCACTGAAGCTTTCTTT; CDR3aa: CATRKAAGMVFTEAFF
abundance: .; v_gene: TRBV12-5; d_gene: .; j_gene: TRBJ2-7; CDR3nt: TGTGCTAGTGGTGAATACGAGCAGTACTTC; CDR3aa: CASGEYEQYF
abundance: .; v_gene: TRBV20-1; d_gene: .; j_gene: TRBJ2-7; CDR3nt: TGCAGTGCTAGAGATACAGGAAAGGACGAGCAGTACTTC; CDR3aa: CSARDTGKDEQYF
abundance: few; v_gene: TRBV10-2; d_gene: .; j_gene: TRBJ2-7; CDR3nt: TGCGCCAGCGGGCTGTGGGGATCCGAGCAGTACTTC; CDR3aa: CASGLWGSEQYF
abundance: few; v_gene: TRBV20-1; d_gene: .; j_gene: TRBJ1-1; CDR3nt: TGCAGTGCTAGAGATATAGAGGACGTAGGTACTGCTTTCTTT; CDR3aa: CSARDIEDVGTAFF
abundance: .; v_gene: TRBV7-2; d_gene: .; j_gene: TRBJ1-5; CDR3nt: TGTGCCAGCAGCTCAGTCCCGGATCAGCCCCAGCATTTT; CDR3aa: CASSSVPDQPQHF
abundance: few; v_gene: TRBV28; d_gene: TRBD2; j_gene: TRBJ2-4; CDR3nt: TGTGCCAGCAGTCGAGGTAGCGGGAGTGGCATTCAGTACTTC; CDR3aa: CASSRGSGSGIQYF
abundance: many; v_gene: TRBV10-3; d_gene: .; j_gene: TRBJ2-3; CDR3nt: TGTGCCATCAGTGCTCTAGGAATGACAGATACGCAGTATTTT; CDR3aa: CAISALGMTDTQYF
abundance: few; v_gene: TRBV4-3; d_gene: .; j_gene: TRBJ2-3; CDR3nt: TGCGCCAGCAGCCAGGGTTATAGCGTCGCTGGCTATACGCAGTATTTT; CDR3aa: CASSQGYSVAGYTQYF
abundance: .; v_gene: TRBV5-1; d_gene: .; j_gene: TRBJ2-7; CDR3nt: TGCGCCAGCAGTATGGAGATCTCCTACGAGCAGTACTTC; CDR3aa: CASSMEISYEQYF
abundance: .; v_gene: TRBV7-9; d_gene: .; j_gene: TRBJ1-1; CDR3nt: TGTGCCAGCAGCTTCACCCGGGGGCTAACTGAAGCTTTCTTT; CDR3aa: CASSFTRGLTEAFF
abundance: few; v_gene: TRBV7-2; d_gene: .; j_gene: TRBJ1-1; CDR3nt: TGTGCCAGCAGCGCGCAGACACTTCTCAACACTGAAGCTTTCTTT; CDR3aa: CASSAQTLLNTEAFF
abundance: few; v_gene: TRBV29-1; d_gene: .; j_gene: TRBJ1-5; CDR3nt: TGCAGCGCCGTGCAGGGCGTGGGACAGCCCCAGCATTTT; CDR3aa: CSAVQGVGQPQHF
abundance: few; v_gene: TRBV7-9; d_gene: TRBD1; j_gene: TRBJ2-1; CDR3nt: TGTGCCAGCAGCTTACCGGGACAGGGGAGCTTCTTC; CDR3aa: CASSLPGQGSFF
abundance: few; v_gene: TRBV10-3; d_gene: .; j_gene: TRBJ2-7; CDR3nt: TGTGCCATCCGGGTAGCGTGGGAGCAGTACTTC; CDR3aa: CAIRVAWEQYF
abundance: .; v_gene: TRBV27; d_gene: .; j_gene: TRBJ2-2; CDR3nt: TGTGCCAGCAGATTCCAGGTGAACACCGGGGAGCTGTTTTTT; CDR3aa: CASRFQVNTGELFF
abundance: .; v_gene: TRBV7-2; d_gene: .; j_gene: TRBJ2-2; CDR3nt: TGTGCCAGCACTAAAGACGCGGGGTTAGGTTCCGGGGAGCTGTTTTTT; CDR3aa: CASTKDAGLGSGELFF
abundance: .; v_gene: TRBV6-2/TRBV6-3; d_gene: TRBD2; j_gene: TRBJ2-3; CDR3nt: TGTGCCAGCAGTTACTCGAGCAGAGGCGGGGGTGCCACAGATACGCAGTATTTT; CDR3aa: CASSYSSRGGGATDTQYF
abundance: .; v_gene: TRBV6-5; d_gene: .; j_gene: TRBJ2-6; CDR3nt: TGTGCCAGCAGTACCGACGCCGGCGGGGCCAACGTCCTGACTTTC; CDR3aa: CASSTDAGGANVLTF
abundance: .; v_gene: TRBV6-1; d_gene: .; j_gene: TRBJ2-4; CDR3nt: TGTGCCAGCAGTCCCCGGAGCCCTAAAAACATTCAGTACTTC; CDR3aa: CASSPRSPKNIQYF
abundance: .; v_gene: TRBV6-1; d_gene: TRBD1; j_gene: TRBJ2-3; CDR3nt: TGTGCCAGCAGCGACAGGGGATACACAGATACGCAGTATTTT; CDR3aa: CASSDRGYTDTQYF
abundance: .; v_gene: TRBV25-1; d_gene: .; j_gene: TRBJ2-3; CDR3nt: TGTGCCAGCAGTGAATTCGGGCAGGGCCCGGCAGATACGCAGTATTTT; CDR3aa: CASSEFGQGPADTQYF
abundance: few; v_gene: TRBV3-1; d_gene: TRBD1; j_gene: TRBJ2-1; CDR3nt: TGTGCCAGCAGCCAAGAAGCGGGACAGGGGTACAATGAGCAGTTCTTC; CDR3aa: CASSQEAGQGYNEQFF
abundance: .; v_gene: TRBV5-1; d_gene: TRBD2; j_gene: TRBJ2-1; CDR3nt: TGCGCCAGCAGCTTGGGCCCGACTAGCGCACAAGGGAATGAGCAGTTCTTC; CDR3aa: CASSLGPTSAQGNEQFF
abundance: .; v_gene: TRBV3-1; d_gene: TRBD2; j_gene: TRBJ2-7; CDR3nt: TGTGCCAGCAGCCAGTTAGCGGGACCCTACGAGCAGTACTTC; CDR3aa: CASSQLAGPYEQYF
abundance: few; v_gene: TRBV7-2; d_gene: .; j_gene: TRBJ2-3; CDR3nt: TGTGCCAGCAGCCCGGCGGGGACCAGACTAACGAATACGCAGTATTTT; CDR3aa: CASSPAGTRLTNTQYF
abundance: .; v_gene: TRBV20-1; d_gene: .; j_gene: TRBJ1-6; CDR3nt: TGCAGTGCTGGGGGATTGGCCAATTCACCCCTCCACTTT; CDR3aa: CSAGGLANSPLHF
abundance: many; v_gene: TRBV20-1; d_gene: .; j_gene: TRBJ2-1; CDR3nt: TGCAGTGCTAGAAAGGTCCGGAACCACAATGAGCAGTTCTTC; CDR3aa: CSARKVRNHNEQFF
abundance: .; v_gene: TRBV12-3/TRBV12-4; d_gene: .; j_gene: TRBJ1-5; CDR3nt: TGTGCCAGCACCTCTGTCCGGGACGGATATCAGCCCCAGCATTTT; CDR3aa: CASTSVRDGYQPQHF
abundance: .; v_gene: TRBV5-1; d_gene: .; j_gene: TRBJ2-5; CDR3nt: TGCGCCAGCATGTATCCAGGCCAAGAGACCCAGTACTTC; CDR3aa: CASMYPGQETQYF
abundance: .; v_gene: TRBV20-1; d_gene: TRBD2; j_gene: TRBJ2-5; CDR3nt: TGCAGTGCTAAATCCCCTAGCGGGGGGCTTCGGGAGACCCAGTACTTC; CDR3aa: CSAKSPSGGLRETQYF
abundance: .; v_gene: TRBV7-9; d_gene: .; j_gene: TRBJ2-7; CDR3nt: TGTGCCAGCAGCTTCCTGCCTCGGGGTGAGCAGTACTTC; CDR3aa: CASSFLPRGEQYF
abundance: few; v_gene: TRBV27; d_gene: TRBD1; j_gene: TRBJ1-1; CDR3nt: TGTGCCAGCAGTTTGCCCCCCGGACAGGGGATGAACACTGAAGCTTTCTTT; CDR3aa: CASSLPPGQGMNTEAFF
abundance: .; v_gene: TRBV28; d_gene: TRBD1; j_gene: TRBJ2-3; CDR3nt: TGTGCCAGCAGTCAACCTTCCGGGACAGGGAGCACGGATACGCAGTATTTT; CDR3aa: CASSQPSGTGSTDTQYF
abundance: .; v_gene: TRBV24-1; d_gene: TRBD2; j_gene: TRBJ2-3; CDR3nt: TGTGCCACCAGTGAAAGACTAGCGGGAGTAGATACGCAGTATTTT; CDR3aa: CATSERLAGVDTQYF
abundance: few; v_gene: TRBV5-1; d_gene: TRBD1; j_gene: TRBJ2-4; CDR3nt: TGCGCCAGCAGCCCACAGGGGCTAGCCAAAAACATTCAGTACTTC; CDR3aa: CASSPQGLAKNIQYF
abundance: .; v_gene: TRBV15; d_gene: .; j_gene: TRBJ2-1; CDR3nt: TGTGCCACCGGATTAGATCGCGGAGCCTACAATGAGCAGTTCTTC; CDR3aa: CATGLDRGAYNEQFF
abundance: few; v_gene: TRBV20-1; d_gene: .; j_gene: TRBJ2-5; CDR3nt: TGCAGTGCTACTCCAGGGAGAGAGACCCAGTACTTC; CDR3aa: CSATPGRETQYF
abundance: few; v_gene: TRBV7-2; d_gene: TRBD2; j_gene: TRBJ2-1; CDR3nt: TGTGCCAGCAGCGGAATAGCGGGGGGCTACAATGAGCAGTTCTTC; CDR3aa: CASSGIAGGYNEQFF
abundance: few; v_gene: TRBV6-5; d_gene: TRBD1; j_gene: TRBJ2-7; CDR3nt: TGTGCCAGCAGTTACTGGACAGGGGGCCCCTACGAGCAGTACTTC; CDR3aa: CASSYWTGGPYEQYF
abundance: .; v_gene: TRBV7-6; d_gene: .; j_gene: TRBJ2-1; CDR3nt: TGTGCGTCAGGGCAGGCGGCTGACAATGAGCAGTTCTTC; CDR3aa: CASGQAADNEQFF
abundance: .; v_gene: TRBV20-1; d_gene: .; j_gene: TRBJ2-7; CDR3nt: TGCAGTGCTAAGCCTAGCGCCACCCAATACTCCTACGAGCAGTACTTC; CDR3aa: CSAKPSATQYSYEQYF
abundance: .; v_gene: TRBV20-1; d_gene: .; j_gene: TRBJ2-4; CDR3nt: TGCAGTGCTCCCTTTCACGGGGAAAACATTCAGTACTTC; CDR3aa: CSAPFHGENIQYF
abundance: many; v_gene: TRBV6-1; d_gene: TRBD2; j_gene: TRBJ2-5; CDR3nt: TGTGCCAGCAGTACGGGATTGGGAGGGAGTGAGACCCAGTACTTC; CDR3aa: CASSTGLGGSETQYF
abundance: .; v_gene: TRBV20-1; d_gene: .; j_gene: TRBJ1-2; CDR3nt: TGCAGTGCTAGAGATTTTCCGGAGGGCTACACCTTC; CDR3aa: CSARDFPEGYTF